The 29 T cell receptor beta chains below were found in one sample sequenced in a study of shared clonotypes between healthy human individuals. Produced via immunoSEQ multiplex PCR; TCRdb's table is partial and in-frame only. The table lists 2 million to 2.5 million clones, approximately 94% of them singletons. Sequenced input: naive CD4+ T cells sorted from blood. Noted subset: CD45RA+ positively selected. Receptors originate from a man aged 18 to 35 in good health.

This chain joins TRBV4-3 and TRBJ2-3; 8 positions match TRBD2. This CDR3 comprises 19 residues. CDR1 is LGHNA and CDR2 is YSLEER in the germline V gene. V was clipped by 0 bases and J by 1 base; unmatched bases: 12. In DNA, the CDR3 is TGCGCCAGCAGCCAAGATTTGGCGGGAGGCACCAGACGCACAGATACGCAGTATTTT. Translated, it gives CASSQDLAGGTRRTDTQYF.

The chain couples TRBV5-4 to TRBJ2-5; the D is unclear. The CDR3 spans 12 residues. V was shortened by 4 bases and J by 4 bases, with 8 bases between the two germline ends. Germline loops: CDR1 SGHNT, CDR2 YYREEE (reference sequence). The CDR3 here is CASSPLGETQYF. As DNA, the CDR3 is TGTGCCAGCAGCCCCCTAGGAGAGACCCAGTACTTC.

As for this clone: Other DNA sequences in this sample translate to the same CDR3. This rearrangement joins TRBV18 to TRBJ2-7; 7 nucleotides match TRBD1. In germline, CDR1 is KGHSH, CDR2 LQKENI. The J segment lost 2 bases and the V segment lost 3 bases, leaving 4 bases of the junction unmatched. The CDR3 has 14 amino acids. Here the CDR3 DNA reads TGTGCCAGCTCACCTAGGGACAGTGCCTACGAGCAGTACTTC. Its translation: CASSPRDSAYEQYF.

The chain has TRBV7-9 and TRBJ1-5, with 12 bases lining up with TRBD1. The J segment lost 6 bases and the V segment lost 6 bases, leaving 9 bases of the junction unmatched. The CDR3 totals 16 residues. Germline V CDR1 and CDR2: SEHNR, FQNEAQ (reference sequence). CDR3 nucleotide sequence: TGTGCCAGCAGTCCGACCGGGACAGGGGGCGGTCAGCCCCAGCATTTT. The encoded protein is CASSPTGTGGGQPQHF.

About this clone itself: Different DNA sequences within this sample yield the same CDR3. The rearrangement uses TRBV5-1 and TRBJ1-2; D perhaps matches TRBD1 (6 bases). The CDR3 is 12 residues long. Looked up from germline, CDR1 is SGHRS and CDR2 is YFSETQ. V was clipped by 0 bases and J by 7 bases, with 7 bases between them. CDR3 nucleotides: TGCGCCAGCAGCTTGGAGGGGGGTGGCTACACCTTC. This sequence encodes CASSLEGGGYTF.

The chain employs TRBV18 and TRBJ1-6; D is unresolved. V was shortened by 3 bases and J by 2 bases, with 8 bases between the two germline ends. CDR3 length: 15 residues. Germline assignment: CDR1 KGHSH and CDR2 LQKENI. Here the CDR3 reads CASSPNSPYNSPLHF. The CDR3 DNA sequence: TGTGCCAGCTCACCGAACTCACCCTATAATTCACCCCTCCACTTT.

The V and J genes are TRBV18 and TRBJ1-5; D is unclear. The CDR3 contains 14 residues. Trimming took 3 bases from V and 3 from J, leaving 9 bases between them. Germline CDR1 and CDR2: KGHSH and LQKENI. As DNA, the CDR3 is TGTGCCAGCTCACCGGAGGGTTACAATCAGCCCCAGCATTTT. It is translated as CASSPEGYNQPQHF.

This chain uses TRBV29-1 with TRBJ2-7, with 12 positions matching TRBD2. The CDR3 covers 15 residues. Germline assignment: CDR1 SQVTM and CDR2 ANQGSEA. Unmatched junction bases numbered 6, after V lost 6 bases and J lost 0 bases. CDR3 nucleotide sequence: TGCAGCGTAGGGACTAGCGGGTTTCCCTCCTACGAGCAGTACTTC. Amino acids: CSVGTSGFPSYEQYF.

J is TRBJ1-2 and V is TRBV10-1; no clear D gene. Germline V gene sequence: CDR1 WNHNN, CDR2 SYGVQD (reference sequence). The V end lost 3 bases, the J end lost 2 bases, and 7 bases lay between the germline ends. The CDR3 extends over 13 amino acids. DNA of the CDR3: TGCGCCAGCAGTGATGCAAGAAACTATGGCTACACCTTC. Translated, it gives CASSDARNYGYTF.

V usage is TRBV27 and J usage is TRBJ2-3; a possible D gene is TRBD1 (5 bases). CDR1 MNHEY and CDR2 SMNVEV come from the germline V gene (reference sequence). The CDR3 covers 14 residues. V gave up 5 bases and J gave up 0 bases, with 9 bases separating them. The CDR3 region has the DNA TGTGCCAGCAGTCCCCGACAGAGCACAGATACGCAGTATTTT. Protein: CASSPRQSTDTQYF.

The chain employs TRBV7-9 and TRBJ2-2; D assignment may be TRBD1 or TRBD2 (5 bases each). Per germline, CDR1 SEHNR and CDR2 FQNEAQ (reference sequence). The CDR3 extends over 12 amino acids. Trimming cost V 6 bases and J 7 bases, with 9 bases left between them. The CDR3 loop reads CASRMGVGELFF. The CDR3 region has the DNA TGTGCCAGCAGAATGGGGGTCGGGGAGCTGTTTTTT.

J is TRBJ2-2 and V is TRBV6-5; TRBD2 agrees at 9 bases. V trimming: 6 bases; J trimming: 7 bases; junction bases outside the gene matches: 6. CDR3 length: 14 residues. Per germline, CDR1 MNHEY and CDR2 SVGAGI. In DNA, the CDR3 is TGTGCCAGCAGCCAATTAGCGGGAGTCGGGGAGCTGTTTTTT. Protein sequence: CASSQLAGVGELFF.

V and J are TRBV18 and TRBJ1-1, with TRBD1 matching 7 bases. The CDR3 covers 17 residues. V was clipped by 0 bases and J by 6 bases; unmatched bases: 13. CDR1 is KGHSH and CDR2 is LQKENI in the germline V gene. In DNA, the CDR3 is TGTGCCAGCTCACCACCGGACGTATCGACAGGGCGTTCTGAAGCTTTCTTT. Residues: CASSPPDVSTGRSEAFF.

This sequence joins TRBV7-7 and TRBJ1-4; D ambiguous. The germline V gene has CDR1 SSHAT and CDR2 FNYEAQ (reference sequence). The CDR3 spans 12 residues. The CDR3 loop is CASGNDHAKLFF. The DNA of the CDR3 is TGTGCTAGCGGGAACGATCACGCAAAACTGTTTTTT.

The chain recombines TRBV2 with TRBJ1-1; D gene unclear. Germline-derived CDR1 and CDR2 are SNHLY and FYNNEI. The CDR3 spans 12 residues. Trimming took 4 bases from V and 5 from J, leaving 8 bases between them. The CDR3 here is CASSGPGTEAFF. Written as DNA, the CDR3 is TGTGCCAGCAGTGGCCCCGGGACTGAAGCTTTCTTT.

The rearrangement uses TRBV28 and TRBJ1-6; possibly TRBD1 for D (5 bases). The germline V gene encodes CDR1 MDHEN and CDR2 SYDVKM. CDR3 length: 14 residues. Trimming left V 3 bases short and J 7 bases short, with 10 bases between. DNA of the CDR3: TGTGCCAGCAGTTTGGGCGACAGAAATTCACCCCTCCACTTT. This codes for CASSLGDRNSPLHF.

The chain joins TRBV5-6 to TRBJ2-1, with no clear D. Germline V gene data show CDR1 as SGHDT and CDR2 as YYEEEE. The CDR3 is 13 amino acids. Trimming pared 4 bases from V and 7 bases from J, leaving 12 bases between. The CDR3 reads CASSRSSLNEQFF. The CDR3 DNA sequence: TGTGCCAGCAGCCGGAGCTCCCTTAATGAGCAGTTCTTC.

This sequence joins TRBV5-5 and TRBJ1-2, with D tentatively TRBD1 (6 bases). Germline CDR1 and CDR2: SGHKS and YYEKEE (reference sequence). The CDR3 runs 14 residues. V lost 3 bases and J 2 bases, leaving 11 bases between the germline ends. Here the CDR3 DNA reads TGTGCCAGCAGCTCGGGGACATTGAACTATGGCTACACCTTC. This codes for CASSSGTLNYGYTF.

The chain links TRBV4-1 to TRBJ1-3; D is possibly TRBD1 (5 bases). CDR3 size: 16 residues. CDR1 MGHRA and CDR2 YSYEKL come from the germline V gene. The V end lost 0 bases, the J end lost 0 bases, and 9 bases lay between the germline ends. In DNA form, the CDR3 reads TGCGCCAGCAGCCAAGATGGACACTTCTCTGGAAACACCATATATTTT. This sequence encodes CASSQDGHFSGNTIYF.

This rearrangement joins TRBV4-3 to TRBJ2-1, with TRBD1 matching over 9 bases. The CDR3 has 12 amino acids. Losses at the gene ends were 4 bases for V and 14 bases for J; bases not matched to a gene: 6. The germline gives CDR1 LGHNA, CDR2 YSLEER. The CDR3: CASSRWTGEKFF. The DNA for the CDR3 is TGCGCCAGCAGCCGATGGACAGGGGAAAAGTTCTTC.

The chain combines TRBV6-6 with TRBJ2-1, with 10 bases matching TRBD2. With V trimmed by 0 bases and J by 7 bases, 6 bases remained unmatched. The CDR3 is made up of 16 amino acids. Germline lookup yields CDR1 MNHNY and CDR2 SVGAGI (reference sequence). This chain's CDR3 is CASSYSALAGRNEQFF. The DNA of the CDR3 is TGTGCCAGCAGTTACTCGGCACTAGCGGGAAGAAATGAGCAGTTCTTC.

As for this clone: Other DNA sequences in the sample encode the same CDR3. The rearrangement uses TRBV18 and TRBJ2-6; D not resolved. V dropped 4 bases and J dropped 1 base, with 5 bases sitting between them. Germline loops: CDR1 KGHSH, CDR2 LQKENI. This CDR3 spans 14 amino acids. This CDR3 is CASSLSSGANVLTF. The CDR3 nucleotides read TGTGCCAGCTCACTGAGTTCTGGGGCCAACGTCCTGACTTTC.

The chain uses TRBV6-1 and TRBJ2-7, with D tentatively TRBD1 (6 bases). V lost 1 base to trimming and J lost 3 bases, with 10 bases between them. This CDR3 contains 14 residues. The germline V gene encodes CDR1 MNHNS and CDR2 SASEGT. The CDR3 bases are TGTGCCAGCAGTGAAGACGGACAGAACTACGAGCAGTACTTC. It encodes CASSEDGQNYEQYF.

Concerning this clone: Other DNA sequences in the same sample also yield this CDR3. V and J are TRBV6-5 and TRBJ1-1; unclear D gene. This CDR3 is built from 13 residues. CDR1 and CDR2 (germline): MNHEY, SVGAGI. V lost 0 bases and J lost 1, with 3 bases in between. The DNA for the CDR3 is TGTGCCAGCAGTTACTCTAAGAACACTGAAGCTTTCTTT. Translating gives CASSYSKNTEAFF.

This clone was counted a few times. Other nucleotide sequences in the sample specify the same CDR3. V and J are TRBV30 and TRBJ1-1; TRBD1 might be the D (5 bases). Germline CDR1 reads GTSNPN; CDR2 reads SVGIG (reference sequence). V dropped 3 bases and J dropped 1 base, with 6 bases sitting between them. The length of the CDR3 is 12 residues. The CDR3 spells CAWSQGNTEAFF. CDR3 sequence (DNA): TGTGCCTGGAGCCAGGGGAACACTGAAGCTTTCTTT.

In DNA, the CDR3 is TGTGCCAGCAGTCATACAGGGCCCGTGCCGATCTCTGGGGCCAACGTCCTGACTTTC. This codes for CASSHTGPVPISGANVLTF. The V call is TRBV7-9, the J call TRBJ2-6, with TRBD1 as a possible D gene (6 bases). Germline V gene data show CDR1 as SEHNR and CDR2 as FQNEAQ (reference sequence). V was shortened by 6 bases and J by 0 bases, with 21 bases between the two germline ends. This CDR3 contains 19 residues.

This clone was recorded once. Other DNA sequences within the sample encode an identical CDR3. This chain links TRBV28 with TRBJ1-2; 8 nucleotides line up with TRBD1. CDR3 length: 15 residues. Germline CDR1 is MDHEN and CDR2 is SYDVKM. The V and J ends lost 4 bases and 4 bases, in that order; junction bases with no gene match: 8. The CDR3 DNA reads TGTGCCAGCAGTTCCCAGGGGGCGGGCGGCTATGGCTACACCTTC. This codes for CASSSQGAGGYGYTF.

This sequence joins TRBV19 and TRBJ1-4; the match to TRBD1 covers 7 bases. V dropped 1 base and J dropped 8; count of bases not matched to a gene: 1. Germline V CDR1 and CDR2: LNHDA, SQIVND (reference sequence). CDR3 size: 13 residues. The CDR3 DNA is TGTGCCAGTAGTATAGGAGGGGGCGAAAAACTGTTTTTT. Its translation: CASSIGGGEKLFF.

This clone has only one observation. The genes are TRBV5-6 and TRBJ2-7; 7 bases line up with TRBD1. Trimming cost V 3 bases and J 6 bases; bases outside gene matches: 12. The germline gives CDR1 SGHDT, CDR2 YYEEEE. The CDR3 is 15 residues long. The CDR3 region is CASSSPGQADSEQYF. The CDR3 bases are TGTGCCAGCAGCTCCCCCGGACAGGCGGATTCCGAGCAGTACTTC.